This is a list of T cell receptor beta chains from one sample in a study of beta chain features in type 1 diabetes. The repertoire was sequenced with immunoSEQ multiplex PCR; TCRdb's copy has only in-frame clones and lacks some. The sample shows 130,000 to 150,000 clones, around 8.7% of them seen only once. Sequenced: central memory CD4+ T cells from blood. All receptors derive from a man aged 18 to 29 in good health. Both conserved end residues are part of each CDR3. D genes are given only for firm matches.

>.|TRBJ1-4|TRBV7-9
CASSPGGPTRKGEKLFF
>.|TRBJ2-7|TRBV6-1
CASSVGGTQYEQYF
>TRBD1|TRBJ2-6|TRBV4-2
CASSQVVGGDSGANVLTF
>.|TRBJ1-2|TRBV20-1
CSAPIGAGYTF
>.|TRBJ1-3|TRBV18
CASSAGDGNTIYF
>.|TRBJ1-2|TRBV9
CASSVGGGGNYGYTF
>TRBD1|TRBJ1-2|TRBV29-1
CSAHQTGRGYTF
>TRBD2|TRBJ2-5|TRBV2
CASSPLADQETQYF
>.|TRBJ1-1|TRBV4-2
CASSQESIHTEAFF
>.|TRBJ1-2|TRBV30
CASRGFSYGYTF
>TRBD2|TRBJ2-3|TRBV4-3
CASSQARLAGGSTQYF
>TRBD1|TRBJ1-5|TRBV7-2
CASSLYPRDREHQPQHF
>.|TRBJ1-1|TRBV6-5
CASSYSMQGGNTEAFF
>TRBD1|TRBJ2-7|TRBV29-1
CSVDGQGYEQYF
>.|TRBJ2-2|TRBV10-3
CAISDRGANTGELFF
>TRBD1|TRBJ1-6|TRBV5-1
CASSPGTGDGNSPLHF